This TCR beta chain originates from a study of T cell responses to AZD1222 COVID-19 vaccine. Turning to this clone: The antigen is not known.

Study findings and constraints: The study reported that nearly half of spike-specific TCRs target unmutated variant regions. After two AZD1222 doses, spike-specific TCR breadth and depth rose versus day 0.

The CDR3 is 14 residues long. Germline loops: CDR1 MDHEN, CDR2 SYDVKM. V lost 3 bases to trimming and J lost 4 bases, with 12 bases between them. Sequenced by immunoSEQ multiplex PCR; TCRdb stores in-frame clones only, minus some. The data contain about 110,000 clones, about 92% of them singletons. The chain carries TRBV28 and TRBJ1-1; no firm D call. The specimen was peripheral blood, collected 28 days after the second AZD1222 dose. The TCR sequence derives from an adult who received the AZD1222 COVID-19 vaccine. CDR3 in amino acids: CASSFFQGRTEAFF. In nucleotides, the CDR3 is TGTGCCAGCAGTTTCTTTCAAGGGCGCACTGAAGCTTTCTTT.